This T cell receptor beta chain was found in a study of CXCR3-negative and CXCR3-positive naive CD8 T cells. Germline V gene data show CDR1 as SGHRS and CDR2 as YFSETQ. This CDR3 comprises 16 residues. Naive CD8+ T cells were CD45RO-CCR7+CD27+CD95-. General study points: With respect to TRBV-TRBJ usage, naive CXCR3-negative and CXCR3-positive cells were similar; memory differed. Surface CD5 matched across naive subsets, and TRB CDR3 properties served to infer TCR strength. Compared with CXCR3-negative naive cells, CXCR3-positive naive cells showed more hydrophobic TRB CDR3s. Similarly elevated diversity marked both naive subsets, with memory CD8+ cells showing far lower diversity.

TRB cDNA libraries were made by UMI-labeled 5' RACE. From its re-call of the 5' RACE reads, TCRdb lists each CDR3 protein once, without DNA. The ten most abundant clones cover 0.25% to 0.3% of a sample with some 150,000 distinct CDR3 sequences. Regarding this clonotype: Its cognate antigen is unknown.

The chain uses TRBV5-1 and TRBJ2-5; TCRdb lists TRBD1, though no DNA is available to test this call. Sequenced input: naive CXCR3+ CD8+ T cells from blood. The subset was: CD45RO-CCR7+CD27+CD95- naive CD8+ T cells expressing CXCR3 (TNR3+). This TCR came from a human donor in good health. Some clones in this sample may be carry-over from other donors' samples. This CDR3 is CASSLEGGGYEETQYF.